This T cell receptor (beta chain) is drawn from a study of T cell responses to AZD1222 COVID-19 vaccine. Study-wide points: Reportedly, nearly half of unique spike TCRs recognized epitopes outside B.1.351/B.1.1.7 mutations. The donor cohort was predominantly white British with a female majority, and clonal diversity may have been underestimated. Mapped onto spike, vaccine-associated CD4 TCRs spanned it and were dominant at 160-218 and 743-854. Samples come after the peak T cell response, not at day 14.

The germline V gene has CDR1 SGHTA and CDR2 FQGNSA. The CDR3 covers 19 residues. V lost 1 base to trimming and J lost 5 bases; unmatched junction nucleotides: 18. TCRdb keeps only in-frame clones here, not all; method: immunoSEQ multiplex PCR. The sample has 100,000 to 140,000 clones; approximately 90% are singletons. Worth noting for this clone: Its matching antigen is unknown.

Sequenced here: peripheral blood, sampled 28 days after the second AZD1222 dose. J is TRBJ2-7 and V is TRBV7-2; 9 nucleotides align to TRBD2. This receptor was identified in an adult who received the AZD1222 COVID-19 vaccine. CDR3: CASSLDPGLAGHQSNEQYF. CDR3 coding DNA: TGTGCCAGCAGCTTAGATCCAGGGCTAGCGGGGCATCAGTCGAACGAGCAGTACTTC.